The 7 T cell receptor beta chains below all came from one sample that was sequenced in a study of cytomegalovirus exposure and HLA in healthy donors. The PCR employed 60 Vbeta primers together with 13 Jbeta primers. TCRdb's table, derived via immunoSEQ multiplex PCR, lists solely in-frame clones and lacks some. Of 90,000 to 110,000 clones listed, roughly 80% were seen once; the top ten hold 6% to 8%. Sample: PBMCs. The source is a man younger than 45 in good health and CMV-seropositive.

The chain joins TRBV10-3 to TRBJ1-1; D gene unclear. Germline V gives CDR1 ENHRY, CDR2 SYGVKD. Trimming pared 6 bases from V and 2 bases from J, leaving 19 bases between. This CDR3 spans 16 amino acids. This chain's CDR3 is CAISKGLWNTNTEAFF. DNA of the CDR3: TGTGCCATCAGCAAAGGACTCTGGAATACCAACACTGAAGCTTTCTTT.

The V call is TRBV25-1, the J call TRBJ1-6; TRBD1 matches at 7 bases. CDR1 is MGHDK, CDR2 SYGVNS, per germline. The CDR3 spans 14 residues. Unmatched junction bases numbered 11, after V lost 5 bases and J lost 13 bases. CDR3 bases: TGTGCCAGCAGTCCAGGATCGGGACAGTCGCCCCTCCACTTT. It specifies CASSPGSGQSPLHF.

The chain carries TRBV5-4 and TRBJ1-5, with a weak D call TRBD1 (6 bases). This CDR3 spans 13 amino acids. Trimming stripped 0 bases from V and 13 bases from J, with 14 bases between. CDR1 and CDR2 (germline): SGHNT, YYREEE (reference sequence). The CDR3 DNA reads as TGTGCCAGCAGCTTGGAGCCAGGGGCACGGCAGCATTTT. Translated: CASSLEPGARQHF.

By frequency in the sample, this clone is medium-sized. The chain employs TRBV4-1 and TRBJ1-4; no definite D call. Germline CDR1 is MGHRA and CDR2 is YSYEKL. V shed 2 bases and J shed 0 bases, with 7 bases lying between them. The CDR3 is 15 amino acids. This CDR3 is CASSQQVATNEKLFF. CDR3 DNA sequence: TGCGCCAGCAGCCAACAGGTTGCAACTAATGAAAAACTGTTTTTT.

The chain couples TRBV6-1 to TRBJ1-4; D is ambiguous. Germline V CDR1 and CDR2: MNHNS, SASEGT. The V end lost 8 bases, the J end lost 2 bases, and 9 bases lay between the germline ends. The CDR3 has 13 amino acids. CDR3 residues: CASALGTNEKLFF. The CDR3 DNA sequence: TGTGCCAGCGCCCTCGGGACTAATGAAAAACTGTTTTTT.

V and J are TRBV5-4 and TRBJ2-1, with 8 bases aligning to TRBD2. This CDR3 spans 15 amino acids. The germline V gene has CDR1 SGHNT and CDR2 YYREEE (reference sequence). V lost 0 bases and J lost 4; bases outside the gene matches: 3. The CDR3 region is CASSLVGGGYNEQFF. The CDR3 DNA reads TGTGCCAGCAGCTTGGTCGGGGGGGGTTACAATGAGCAGTTCTTC.

The chain recombines TRBV6-6 with TRBJ2-5; D is unresolved. This CDR3 comprises 12 residues. Germline values: CDR1 MNHNY, CDR2 SVGAGI (reference sequence). Trimming removed 4 bases from V and 1 base from J, with 4 bases in between. CDR3: CASSLVQETQYF. CDR3 sequence (DNA): TGTGCCAGCAGTTTAGTCCAAGAGACCCAGTACTTC.